The subject of this entry is one T cell receptor beta chain. Germline values: CDR1 SGHRS, CDR2 YFSETQ. The CDR3 runs to 14 residues. Trimming left V 1 base short and J 4 bases short, with 12 bases between. The Seattle site enrolled patients during active infection and followed them longitudinally. This entry belongs to a study of blood T cell repertoires in COVID-19. Whole-study context: Some COVID-19 samples were acute and others convalescent; all came from the United States, Italy and Spain.

Original methodology: Estimation of nucleated cell counts relied on the amplification of reference gene primers. Clones were read by immunoSEQ multiplex PCR, and TCRdb kept only the in-frame ones, dropping some. For V, J and clone size, that table is used; D and trimming come from the DNA. The table has 400,000 or so clones, approximately 90% seen once. Sequenced: peripheral blood. This clonotype was sampled from a man in his late teens or twenties with COVID-19, enrolled during active disease. The chain joins TRBV5-1 to TRBJ2-7; D is ambiguous. CDR3: CASSLSTAIYEQYF. DNA for the CDR3: TGCGCCAGCAGCTTGAGTACAGCCATTTACGAGCAGTACTTC. Full variable domain (missing parts from reference TRBV5-1 and TRBJ2-7): KAGVTQTPRYLIKTRGQQVTLSCSPISGHRSVSWYQQTPGQGLQFLFEYFSETQRNKGNFPGRFSGRQFSNSRSEMNVSTLELGDSALYLCASSLSTAIYEQYFGPGTRLTVT.